This T cell receptor (beta chain) was profiled in a study of cytomegalovirus exposure and HLA in healthy donors. Study results and limitations: Reportedly, cytomegalovirus status was diagnosed with high sensitivity and specificity.

Note on this clone: No antigen is known for it.

Primers for the PCR totalled 60 Vbeta and 13 Jbeta. TCRdb's table, derived via immunoSEQ multiplex PCR, lists solely in-frame clones and lacks some. The repertoire holds roughly 120,000 clones, with about 8.6% as singletons. This CDR3 region has 13 residues. Germline CDR1 reads SGHVS; CDR2 reads FNYEAQ. The germline V and J ends were trimmed by 5 bases and 12 bases, with 17 bases remaining between them. The rearrangement links TRBV7-6 to TRBJ2-1; the D gene is possibly TRBD2 (5 bases). The TCR was taken from a woman in her 40s in good health and CMV-seropositive. Sequencing used PBMCs. The CDR3, as DNA: TGTGCCAGCAGCCGACCTGGGGAGCGCTTGCAGTTCTTC. Amino acid sequence: CASSRPGERLQFF.